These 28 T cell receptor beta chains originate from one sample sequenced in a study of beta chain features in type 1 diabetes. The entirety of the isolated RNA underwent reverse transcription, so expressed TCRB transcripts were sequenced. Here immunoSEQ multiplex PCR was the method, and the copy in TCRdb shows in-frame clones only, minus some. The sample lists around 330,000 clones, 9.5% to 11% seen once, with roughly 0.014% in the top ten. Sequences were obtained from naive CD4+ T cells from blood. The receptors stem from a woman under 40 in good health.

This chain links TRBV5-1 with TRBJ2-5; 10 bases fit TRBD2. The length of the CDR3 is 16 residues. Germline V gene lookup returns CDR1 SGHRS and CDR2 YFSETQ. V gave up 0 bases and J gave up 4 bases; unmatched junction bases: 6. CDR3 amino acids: CASSLASGRVGETQYF. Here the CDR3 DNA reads TGCGCCAGCAGCTTGGCTAGCGGGAGAGTGGGAGAGACCCAGTACTTC.

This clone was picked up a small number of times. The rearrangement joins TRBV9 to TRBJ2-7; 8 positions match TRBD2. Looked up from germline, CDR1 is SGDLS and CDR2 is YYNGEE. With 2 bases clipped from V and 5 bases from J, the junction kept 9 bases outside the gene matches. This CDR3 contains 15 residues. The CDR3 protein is CASSVRAGAPHEQYF. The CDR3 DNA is TGTGCCAGCAGCGTCAGAGCGGGAGCTCCCCACGAGCAGTACTTC. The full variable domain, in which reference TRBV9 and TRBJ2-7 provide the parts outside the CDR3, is DSGVTQTPKHLITATGQRVTLRCSPRSGDLSVYWYQQSLDQGLQFLIQYYNGEERAKGNILERFSAQQFPDLHSELNLSSLELGDSALYFCASSVRAGAPHEQYFGPGTRLTVT.

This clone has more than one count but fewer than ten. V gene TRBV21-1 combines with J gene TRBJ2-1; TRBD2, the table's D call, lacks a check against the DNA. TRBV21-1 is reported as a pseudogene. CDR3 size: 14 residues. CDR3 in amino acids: CASSKEGGYNEQFF. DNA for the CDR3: TGTGCCAGCAGCAAAGAGGGCGGGTACAATGAGCAGTTCTTC.

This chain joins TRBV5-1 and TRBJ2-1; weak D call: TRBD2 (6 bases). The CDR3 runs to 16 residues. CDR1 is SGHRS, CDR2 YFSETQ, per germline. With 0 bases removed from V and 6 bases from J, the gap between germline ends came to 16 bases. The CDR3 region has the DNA TGCGCCAGCAGCTTGGCCCCAGCGGGTGGTGGCAATGAGCAGTTCTTC. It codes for CASSLAPAGGGNEQFF.

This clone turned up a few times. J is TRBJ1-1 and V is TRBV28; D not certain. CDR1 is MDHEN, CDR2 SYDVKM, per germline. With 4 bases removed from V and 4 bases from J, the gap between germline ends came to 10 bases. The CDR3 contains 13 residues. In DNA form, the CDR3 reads TGTGCCAGCAGTTGGCCAGTCTCCACTGAAGCTTTCTTT. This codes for CASSWPVSTEAFF.

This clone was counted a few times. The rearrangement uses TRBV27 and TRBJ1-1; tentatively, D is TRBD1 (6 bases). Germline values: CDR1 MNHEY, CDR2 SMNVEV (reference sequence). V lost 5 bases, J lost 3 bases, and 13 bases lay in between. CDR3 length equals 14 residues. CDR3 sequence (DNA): TGTGCCAGCAGTCCACACAGGGAGCACACTGAAGCTTTCTTT. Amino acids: CASSPHREHTEAFF.

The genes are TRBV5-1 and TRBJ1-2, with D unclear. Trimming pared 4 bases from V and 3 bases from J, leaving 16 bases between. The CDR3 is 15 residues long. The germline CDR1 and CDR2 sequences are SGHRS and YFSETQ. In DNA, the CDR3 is TGCGCCAGCAGCCCGGGAGGCTTGCACGACTATGGCTACACCTTC. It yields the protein CASSPGGLHDYGYTF.

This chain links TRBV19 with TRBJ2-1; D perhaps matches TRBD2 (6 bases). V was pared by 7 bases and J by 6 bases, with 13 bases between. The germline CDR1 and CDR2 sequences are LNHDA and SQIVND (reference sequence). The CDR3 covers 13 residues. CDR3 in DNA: TGTGCCAGTACTCATACTAGCACCAATGAGCAGTTCTTC. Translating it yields CASTHTSTNEQFF.

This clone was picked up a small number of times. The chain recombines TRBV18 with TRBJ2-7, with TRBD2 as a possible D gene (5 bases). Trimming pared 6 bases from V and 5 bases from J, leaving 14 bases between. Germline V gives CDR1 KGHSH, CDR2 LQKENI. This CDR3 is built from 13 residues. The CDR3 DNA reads TGTGCCAGCTCCCCCAATCCGGGAAACGAGCAGTACTTC. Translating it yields CASSPNPGNEQYF.

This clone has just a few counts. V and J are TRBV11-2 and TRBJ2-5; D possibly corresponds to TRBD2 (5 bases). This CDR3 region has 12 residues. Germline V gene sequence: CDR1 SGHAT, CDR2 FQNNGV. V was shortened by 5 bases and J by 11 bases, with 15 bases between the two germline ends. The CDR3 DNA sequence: TGTGCCAGCAGCCCCCTTAAAAGGGAGCAGTACTTC. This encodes CASSPLKREQYF.

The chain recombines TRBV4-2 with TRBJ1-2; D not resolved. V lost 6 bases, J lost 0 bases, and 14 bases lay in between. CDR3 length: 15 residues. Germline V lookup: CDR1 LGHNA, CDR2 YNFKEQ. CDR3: CASSPPSGANYGYTF. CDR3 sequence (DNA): TGTGCCAGCAGTCCACCGTCCGGAGCTAACTATGGCTACACCTTC.

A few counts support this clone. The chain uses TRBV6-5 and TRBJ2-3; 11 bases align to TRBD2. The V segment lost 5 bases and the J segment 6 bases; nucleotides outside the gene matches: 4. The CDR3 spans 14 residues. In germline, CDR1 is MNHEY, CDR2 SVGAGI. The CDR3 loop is CASSETSGSDTQYF. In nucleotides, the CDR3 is TGTGCCAGCAGTGAAACTAGCGGGAGTGATACGCAGTATTTT.

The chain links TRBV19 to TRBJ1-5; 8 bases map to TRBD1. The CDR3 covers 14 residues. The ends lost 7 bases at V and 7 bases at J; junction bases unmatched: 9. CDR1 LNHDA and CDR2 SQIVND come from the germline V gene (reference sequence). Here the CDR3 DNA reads TGTGCCAGTAAGGGGGGACAGGTCAGCCAGCCCCAGCATTTT. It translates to CASKGGQVSQPQHF.

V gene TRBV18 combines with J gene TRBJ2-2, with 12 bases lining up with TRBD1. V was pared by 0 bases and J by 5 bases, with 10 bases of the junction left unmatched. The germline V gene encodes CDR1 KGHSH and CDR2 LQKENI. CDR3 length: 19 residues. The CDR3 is CASSPPPGQGARRTGELFF. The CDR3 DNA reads TGTGCCAGCTCACCACCGCCGGGACAGGGGGCGCGTCGGACCGGGGAGCTGTTTTTT.

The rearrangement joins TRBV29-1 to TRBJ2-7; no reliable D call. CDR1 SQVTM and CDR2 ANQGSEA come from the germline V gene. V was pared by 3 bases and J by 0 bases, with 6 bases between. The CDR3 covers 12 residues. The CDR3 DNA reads TGCAGCGTTGACGGCGGCTCCTACGAGCAGTACTTC. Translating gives CSVDGGSYEQYF.

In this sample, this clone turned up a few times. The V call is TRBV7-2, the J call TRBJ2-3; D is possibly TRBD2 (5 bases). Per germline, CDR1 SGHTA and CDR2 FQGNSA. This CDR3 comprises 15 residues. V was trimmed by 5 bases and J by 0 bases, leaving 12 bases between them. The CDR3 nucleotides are TGTGCCAGCAGCCTAGTCGGACTGAGCACAGATACGCAGTATTTT. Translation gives CASSLVGLSTDTQYF.

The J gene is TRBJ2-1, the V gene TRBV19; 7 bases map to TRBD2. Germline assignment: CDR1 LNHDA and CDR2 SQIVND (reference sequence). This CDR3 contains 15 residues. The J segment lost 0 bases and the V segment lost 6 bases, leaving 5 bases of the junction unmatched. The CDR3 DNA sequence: TGTGCCAGTAGGGGGAGCGGGATCTCCTACAATGAGCAGTTCTTC. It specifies CASRGSGISYNEQFF. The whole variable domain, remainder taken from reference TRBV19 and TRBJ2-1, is DGGITQSPKYLFRKEGQNVTLSCEQNLNHDAMYWYRQDPGQGLRLIYYSQIVNDFQKGDIAEGYSVSREKKESFPLTVTSAQKNPTAFYLCASRGSGISYNEQFFGPGTRLTVL.

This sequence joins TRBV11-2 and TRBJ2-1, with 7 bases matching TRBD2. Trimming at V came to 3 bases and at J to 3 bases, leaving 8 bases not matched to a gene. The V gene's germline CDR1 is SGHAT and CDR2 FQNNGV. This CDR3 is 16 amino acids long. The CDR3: CASSLSSSGLYNEQFF. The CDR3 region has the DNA TGTGCCAGCAGCTTGAGTTCTAGCGGACTCTACAATGAGCAGTTCTTC.

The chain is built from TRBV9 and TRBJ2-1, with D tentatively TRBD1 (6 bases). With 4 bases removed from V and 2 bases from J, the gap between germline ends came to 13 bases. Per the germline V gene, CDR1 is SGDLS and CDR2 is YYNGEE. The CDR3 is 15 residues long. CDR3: CASSPAGDPYNEQFF. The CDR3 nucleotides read TGTGCCAGCAGCCCCGCAGGGGATCCCTACAATGAGCAGTTCTTC.

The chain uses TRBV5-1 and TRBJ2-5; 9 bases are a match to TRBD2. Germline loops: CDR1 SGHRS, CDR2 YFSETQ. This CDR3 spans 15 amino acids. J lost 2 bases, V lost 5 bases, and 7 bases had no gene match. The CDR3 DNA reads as TGCGCCAGCAGAACGGCGGGAGGGCGGCAAGAGACCCAGTACTTC. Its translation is CASRTAGGRQETQYF.

CDR3 sequence (DNA): TGTGCCAGCAGCCAGGGGACTAACACAGATACGCAGTATTTT. It specifies CASSQGTNTDTQYF. V is TRBV11-1 and J is TRBJ2-3; a possible D gene is TRBD2 (7 bases). The germline gives CDR1 SGHAT, CDR2 FQDESV (reference sequence). This CDR3 has 14 residues. The germline V and J ends were trimmed by 5 bases and 2 bases, with 11 bases remaining between them.

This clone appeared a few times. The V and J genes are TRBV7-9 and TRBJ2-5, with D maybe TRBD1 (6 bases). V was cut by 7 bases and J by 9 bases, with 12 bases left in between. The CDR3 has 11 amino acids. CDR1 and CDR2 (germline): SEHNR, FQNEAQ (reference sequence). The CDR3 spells CASTLQGPQYF. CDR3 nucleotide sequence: TGTGCCAGCACCCTACAGGGTCCCCAGTACTTC. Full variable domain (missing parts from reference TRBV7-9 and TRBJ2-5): DTGVSQNPRHKITKRGQNVTFRCDPISEHNRLYWYRQTLGQGPEFLTYFQNEAQLEKSRLLSDRFSAERPKGSFSTLEIQRTEQGDSAMYLCASTLQGPQYFGPGTRLLVL.

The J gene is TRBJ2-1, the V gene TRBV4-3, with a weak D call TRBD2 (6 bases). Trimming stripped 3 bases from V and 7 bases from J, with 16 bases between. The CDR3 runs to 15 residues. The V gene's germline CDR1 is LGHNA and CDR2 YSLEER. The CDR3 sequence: CASSQPASVNNEQFF. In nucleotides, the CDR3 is TGCGCCAGCAGCCAGCCAGCTAGCGTGAATAATGAGCAGTTCTTC.

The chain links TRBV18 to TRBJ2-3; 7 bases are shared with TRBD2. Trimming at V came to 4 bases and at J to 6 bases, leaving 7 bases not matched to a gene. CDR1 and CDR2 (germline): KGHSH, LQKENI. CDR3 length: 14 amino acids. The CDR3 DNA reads TGTGCCAGCTCACAGACTAGCACGTACGATACGCAGTATTTT. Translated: CASSQTSTYDTQYF.

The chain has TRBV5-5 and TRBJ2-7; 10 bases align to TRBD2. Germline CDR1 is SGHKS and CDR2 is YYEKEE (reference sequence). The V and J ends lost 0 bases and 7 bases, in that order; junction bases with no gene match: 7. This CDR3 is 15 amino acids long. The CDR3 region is CASSLVLLAGSEQYF. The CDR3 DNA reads TGTGCCAGCAGCTTGGTACTACTAGCGGGAAGTGAGCAGTACTTC.

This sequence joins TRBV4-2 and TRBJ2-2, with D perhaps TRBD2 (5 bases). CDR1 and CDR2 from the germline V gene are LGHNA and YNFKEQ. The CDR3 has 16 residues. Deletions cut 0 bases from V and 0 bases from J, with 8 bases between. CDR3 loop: CASSQELESNTGELFF. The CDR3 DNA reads TGTGCCAGCAGCCAAGAACTAGAGTCGAACACCGGGGAGCTGTTTTTT.

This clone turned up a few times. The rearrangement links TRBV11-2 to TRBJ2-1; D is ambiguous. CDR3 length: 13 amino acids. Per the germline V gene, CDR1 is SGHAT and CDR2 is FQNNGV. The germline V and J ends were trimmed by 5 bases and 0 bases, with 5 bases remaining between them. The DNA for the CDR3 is TGTGCCAGCAGCGCGAGCTCCTACAATGAGCAGTTCTTC. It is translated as CASSASSYNEQFF.

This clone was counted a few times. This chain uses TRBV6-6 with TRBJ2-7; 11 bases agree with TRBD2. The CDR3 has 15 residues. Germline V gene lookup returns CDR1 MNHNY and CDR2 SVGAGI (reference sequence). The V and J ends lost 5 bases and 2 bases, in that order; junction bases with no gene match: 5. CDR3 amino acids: CASSASGRPPYEQYF. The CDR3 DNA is TGTGCCAGCAGTGCTAGCGGGAGGCCTCCCTACGAGCAGTACTTC.